This entry is about one T cell receptor (beta chain). What antigen it recognizes has not been identified. No clone much larger than this one lies a single base away; base qualities are absent. This entry belongs to a study of blood T cell repertoires in COVID-19 (dated by TCRdb to between 2020 and 2021). Looking at the study overall: Samples from collaborators originated in the United States, Italy and Spain and spanned both the acute and convalescent phases of COVID-19. The prospective study material was composed of cDNA or gDNA derived from T cells, B-cell-depleted T cells, or PBMCs. Deeply sampled blood TCRbeta repertoires from subjects exposed to, actively infected with, or recovered from COVID-19 were included in the dataset. Where available, HLA class I and class II types were taken from metadata supplied by the sample provider and were not determined by assay-based typing. Nearly every sample came with metadata listing a de-identified subject ID, COVID-19 status, age in years and sex. The samples were drawn from the first 160 participants of the ongoing ImmuneRACE study and from some 1,300 subjects provided by 6 global collaborators. A freely available public database, intended as a resource for researchers studying the immune response to SARS-CoV-2, is where the repertoires were released.

Each collaborating institution followed its own protocols to collect whole blood in K2EDTA tubes. Collaborator samples were shipped for TCRbeta analysis as frozen whole blood, isolated PBMCs, or DNA extracted from either sample type. Results the study describes overall, beyond this receptor: Clinical and demographic metadata were provided uncurated, with the amount varying by source and participant.

The immunoSEQ Assay, a bias-controlled multiplex PCR, was used to amplify TCRbeta CDR3 regions from genomic DNA. On the study's bioinformatics: Within the assay, amplification of reference gene primers was used to estimate how many nucleated cells each sample contained. Sequence reads were collapsed and filtered to measure the absolute abundance of every unique TCRbeta CDR3 rearrangement. Productive Simpson clonality was computed per sample as the square root of Simpson's diversity index over productive rearrangements. In TCRdb, the immuneACCESS table is reduced to in-frame sequences with V and J assigned. These tables do not hold every clone; where another copy was compared, an unresolved V gene accounts for under half, and the others remain unexplained. Clonal size and the V and J genes are those of that table, whereas D and trimming came from the DNA. The sample table contains about 62,000 clones; only one count was recorded for more than 75% of them. Of the sample, about 3.9% falls within the top ten clones.

Sequencing was done on a sample of peripheral blood. The sequence was collected from a human donor in a cohort sampled during active COVID-19.

In nucleotides, the sequence is TGCGCCAGCAGCTCCGGGGACAGGGGTTGGCGAGGCACCGGGGAGCTGTTTTTT. Its protein reads: CASSSGDRGWRGTGELFF. The chain couples TRBV5-1 to TRBJ2-2; 10 junctional bases match TRBD1. Compared with germline, V lacks 3 bases and J lacks 4 bases; bases without a gene match: 12. From the cysteine up to the phenylalanine, the CDR3 has a length of 18 residues. The CDR3 DNA has 54 bases and is translated from base 1. CDR1 SGHRS and CDR2 YFSETQ were looked up in the germline V gene.